The clone carrying this T cell receptor (beta chain) was seen a handful of times. Its antigen is currently unknown. Trimming shortened V by 5 bases and J by 4 bases, and 11 bases separated the two germline ends. CDR3 size: 14 residues. Germline V lookup: CDR1 SGHTA, CDR2 FQGNSA. This entry belongs to a study of T cell repertoires in cytomegalovirus infection. Study-level information: CMV infection together with matching HLA type was indicated by public TCR beta signatures.

A single record per CDR3 protein comes from TCRdb applying MiXCR to the reads. This sample has about half a million distinct CDR3 sequences, with roughly a third found just once. Whole-study results and caveats: HLA-C-restricted, CMV-specific TCR beta clonotypes were dominant ex vivo.

The V gene is TRBV7-2, the J gene TRBJ1-4; D call uncertain. This sequence was found in a human donor in good health (CMV status not recorded). Some clones in this sample may be carry-over from other donors' samples. Specimen: cultured PBMCs, collected from culture after CMV antigen stimulation. The CDR3 loop is CASSSDILNEKLFF. In nucleotides, the CDR3 is TGTGCCAGCAGCAGCGACATACTTAATGAAAAACTGTTTTTT.